This TCR beta chain was sequenced for a study of identical twins (dated by TCRdb to about 2016). At the level of the whole study: TCR alpha and beta repertoires from monozygotic twins, unrelated adults of various ages and cord blood were deep-sequenced to test whether fetal clonotypes persist. To rule out contamination, replicate twin experiments were performed at different times with different library preparation protocols. Summary of the overall study and its limitations: In monozygotic twins, out-of-frame TCR alpha sharing was systematically underestimated by recombination models, although the models agreed with sharing between unrelated individuals. Because the same donors could not be followed over many years, the conclusions depended on cross-sectional statistical analysis. Fewer insertions were carried by abundant cord blood beta clonotypes, a similar but weaker trend appeared in young adult naive repertoires, and no such trend appeared in memory repertoires. Zero-insertion analyses could be partly confounded by invariant T cells such as MAIT and iNKT, though diverse VJ usage argued against such confounding for most clonotypes. In beta out-of-frame sequences, excess twin sharing was weaker, because having fewer shared sequences lowered the signal-to-noise ratio. Compared with coincidental sharing between unrelated individuals, out-of-frame TCR alpha sequences shared between twins showed an excess of sequences with low generation probability.

Library preparation employed 5' RACE. The sequencer was an Illumina HiSeq 2000. A universal primer binding site was added through template switching, and the final cDNA carried a unique molecular identifier so that TCR cDNA molecules could be counted accurately. First-strand cDNA for TCR alpha and beta chains was synthesized from specific primers in the conserved constant-segment region. To control for contamination, every cDNA library carried two barcodes: a SMART-Mk sample barcode plus Illumina barcodes. TruSeq adapter sequences, together with Illumina sample barcodes, were added in two successive PCR steps. Sequencing of the TCR alpha and beta cDNA libraries was done on the Illumina HiSeq platform using custom primers. Regarding the original processing steps: MiGEC was used to process raw reads and extract unique molecular identifiers, and MiXCR was used to find CDR3 positions. Recombination models were inferred per individual with the repgenHMM and IGoR tools using an EM algorithm. The analysis of shared clonotypes was done with the tcR package in R, with sharing normalized by the product of cloneset sizes. To study raw recombination without the effects of thymic and clonal selection, out-of-frame nonproductive sequences were analyzed. TCRdb passed the public sequencing reads through fastp at Q25 and MiXCR, retaining productive beta sequences. Merged by CDR3 protein, the rows form single entries marked with the most common genes and DNA. The V and J calls and clone size are TCRdb's, not the authors'. The sample profile shows some 500,000 distinct CDR3 sequences; around 15% of them were found once. The top ten constitute approximately 0.98% of the sample.

About this clonotype: Its cognate antigen has yet to be identified. A clone one base away is much larger, so this may be a read error.

All donors were healthy Caucasians. Three pairs of female monozygotic twins, all aged 18 to 29 years, were included in the twin cohort. Positive isolation kits from Invitrogen were used to isolate the CD4+ and CD8+ T cell populations. The same specimen was also included in a second study, on yellow fever vaccine responses in identical twins. The second investigation adds: The authors reported that the T cell response to vaccination in identical twins appeared partly convergent and partly personalized. In identical twins, the study followed T cell clones that responded to the vaccine with precision.

This clonotype was obtained from a woman aged 18-29 years in good health. What was sequenced was CD4+ T cells sorted from blood.

The CDR3 here reads CASSPGQASFAGELFF. In nucleotide form, the sequence is TGTGCCAGCAGCCCGGGACAGGCGAGCTTCGCCGGGGAGCTGTTTTTT. This chain joins TRBV5-5 to TRBJ2-2; TRBD1 agrees with 8 junctional bases. The germline V gene (reference sequence) sets CDR1 to SGHKS and CDR2 to YYEKEE. Ends trimmed: V by 4 bases, J by 6 bases; bases unmatched to a gene: 11. Reading from cysteine to phenylalanine, the CDR3 counts 16 amino acids. Only CDR3 DNA is held: 48 bases, read in frame from base 1.